The present T cell receptor (beta chain) was sequenced within a study of blood T cell repertoires in COVID-19. Study-wide context: Sites across the United States, Italy and Spain contributed samples from acute and convalescent COVID-19. The cDNA or gDNA used as material had been derived from T cells, B-cell-depleted T cells, or PBMCs.

Enrolment of Seattle patients took place during active infection, and they were followed longitudinally. Source study methods: Reference gene primer amplification gave estimated nucleated cell counts. This table comes from immunoSEQ multiplex PCR, and its TCRdb copy is limited to in-frame clones, with some not included. V and J calls and clone size come straight from that table; D and trimming were deduced from the DNA. The sample yields 150,000 or so clones, 60% to 85% seen once. J lost 3 bases, V lost 3 bases, and 5 bases had no gene match. Germline CDR1 and CDR2: SGHNT and YYREEE (reference sequence). This CDR3 is built from 15 residues.

The receptor comes from a woman aged 55-70 years with COVID-19, enrolled during active disease. The chain carries TRBV5-4 and TRBJ2-2; 7 nucleotides match TRBD2. The specimen was peripheral blood. CDR3: CASSSRGGDTGELFF. The CDR3 nucleotides are TGTGCCAGCAGCTCCCGTGGGGGGGACACCGGGGAGCTGTTTTTT.